The clone carrying this T cell receptor (beta chain) occurred once. Sequencing used immunoSEQ multiplex PCR; TCRdb keeps in-frame clones, though not all of them. Altogether around 95,000 clones are present, 92% being singletons, with the ten largest covering more than 2%. This sample is drawn from a study of T cell changes during pregnancy in multiple sclerosis. The TCR originated in a female donor in good health, enrolled as a control in a pregnancy study. The starting material was peripheral blood, obtained after pregnancy.

As DNA, the CDR3 is TGTGCCAGCAGTCCCGGGACAGGCTATGGCTACACCTTC. Translation: CASSPGTGYGYTF. The chain recombines TRBV28 with TRBJ1-2; 8 nucleotides agree with TRBD1. From germline, CDR1 is MDHEN and CDR2 SYDVKM. The CDR3 loop spans 13 amino acids. The V gene end was trimmed by 5 bases and the J gene end by 4 bases; junction bases not matched to a gene: 3.